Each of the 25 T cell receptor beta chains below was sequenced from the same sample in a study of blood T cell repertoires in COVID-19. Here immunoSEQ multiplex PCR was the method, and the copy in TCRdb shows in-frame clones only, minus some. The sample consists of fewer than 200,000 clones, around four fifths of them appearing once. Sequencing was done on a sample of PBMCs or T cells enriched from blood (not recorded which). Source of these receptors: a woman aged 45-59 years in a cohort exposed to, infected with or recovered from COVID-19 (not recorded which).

This chain's CDR3 is CASSLGLAGVYEQYF. DNA for the CDR3: TGCGCCAGCAGCCTAGGACTAGCGGGGGTCTACGAGCAGTACTTC. The V gene is TRBV4-1, the J gene TRBJ2-7; 13 bases are shared with TRBD2. V lost 4 bases and J lost 3; bases outside the gene matches: 3. The CDR3 covers 15 residues. Germline CDR1 and CDR2: MGHRA and YSYEKL.

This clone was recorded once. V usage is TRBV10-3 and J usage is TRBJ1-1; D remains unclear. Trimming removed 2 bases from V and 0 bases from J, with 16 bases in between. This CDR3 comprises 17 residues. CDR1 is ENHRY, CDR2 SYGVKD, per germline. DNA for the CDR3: TGTGCCATCAGTGAGACGAACAAAGGGAGATTGAACACTGAAGCTTTCTTT. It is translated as CAISETNKGRLNTEAFF.

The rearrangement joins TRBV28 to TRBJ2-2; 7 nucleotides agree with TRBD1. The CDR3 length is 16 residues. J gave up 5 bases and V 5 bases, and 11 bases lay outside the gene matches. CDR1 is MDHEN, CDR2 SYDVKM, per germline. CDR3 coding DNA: TGTGCCAGCAGTCCATCGGGACAGCATATAACCGGGGAGCTGTTTTTT. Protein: CASSPSGQHITGELFF.

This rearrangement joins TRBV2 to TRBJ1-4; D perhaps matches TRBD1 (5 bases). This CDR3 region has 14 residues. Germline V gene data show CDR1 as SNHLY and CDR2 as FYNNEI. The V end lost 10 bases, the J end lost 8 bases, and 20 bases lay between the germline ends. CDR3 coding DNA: TGTGCCACCCGGGAACAGGCCCGGGGGGAAAAACTGTTTTTT. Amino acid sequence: CATREQARGEKLFF.

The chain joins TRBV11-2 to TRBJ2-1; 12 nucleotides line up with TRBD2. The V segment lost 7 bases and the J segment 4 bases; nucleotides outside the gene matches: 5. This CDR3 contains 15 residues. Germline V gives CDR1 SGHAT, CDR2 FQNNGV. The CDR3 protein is CASTKTSGGYNEQFF. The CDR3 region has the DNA TGTGCCAGCACCAAGACTAGCGGGGGTTACAATGAGCAGTTCTTC. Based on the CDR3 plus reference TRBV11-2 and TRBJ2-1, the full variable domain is EAGVAQSPRYKIIEKRQSVAFWCNPISGHATLYWYQQILGQGPKLLIQFQNNGVVDDSQLPKDRFSAERLKGVDSTLKIQPAKLEDSAVYLCASTKTSGGYNEQFFGPGTRLTVL.

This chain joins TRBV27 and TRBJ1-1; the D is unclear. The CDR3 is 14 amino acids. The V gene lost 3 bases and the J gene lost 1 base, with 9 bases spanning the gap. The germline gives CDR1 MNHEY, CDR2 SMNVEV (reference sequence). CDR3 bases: TGTGCCAGCAGTTTGTACGGGTCGAACACTGAAGCTTTCTTT. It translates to CASSLYGSNTEAFF.

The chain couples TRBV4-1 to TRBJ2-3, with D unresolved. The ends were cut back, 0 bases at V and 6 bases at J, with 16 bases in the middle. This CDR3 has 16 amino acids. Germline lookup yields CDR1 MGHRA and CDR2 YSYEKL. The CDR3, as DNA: TGCGCCAGCAGCCAAGAAGGCAGCTTCTCCGGGGATACGCAGTATTTT. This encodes CASSQEGSFSGDTQYF.

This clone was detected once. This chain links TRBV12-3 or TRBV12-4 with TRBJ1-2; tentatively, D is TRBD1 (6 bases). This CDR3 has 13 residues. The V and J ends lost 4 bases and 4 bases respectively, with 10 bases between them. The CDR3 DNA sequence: TGTGCCAGCAGTTATGACAGGTCCTATGGCTACACCTTC. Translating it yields CASSYDRSYGYTF.

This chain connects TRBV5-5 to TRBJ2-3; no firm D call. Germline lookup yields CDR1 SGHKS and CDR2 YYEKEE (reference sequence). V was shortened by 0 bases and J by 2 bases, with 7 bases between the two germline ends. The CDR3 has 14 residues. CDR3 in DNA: TGTGCCAGCAGCTTGGTCCTATCCACAGATACGCAGTATTTT. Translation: CASSLVLSTDTQYF. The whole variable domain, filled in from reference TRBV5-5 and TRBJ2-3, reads DAGVTQSPTHLIKTRGQQVTLRCSPISGHKSVSWYQQVLGQGPQFIFQYYEKEERGRGNFPDRFSARQFPNYSSELNVNALLLGDSALYLCASSLVLSTDTQYFGPGTRLTVL.

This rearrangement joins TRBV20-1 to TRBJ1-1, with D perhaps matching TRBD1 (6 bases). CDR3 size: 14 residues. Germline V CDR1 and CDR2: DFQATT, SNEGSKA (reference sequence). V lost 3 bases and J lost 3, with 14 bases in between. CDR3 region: CSASAGARDTEAFF. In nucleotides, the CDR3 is TGCAGTGCTAGTGCAGGGGCAAGGGACACTGAAGCTTTCTTT.

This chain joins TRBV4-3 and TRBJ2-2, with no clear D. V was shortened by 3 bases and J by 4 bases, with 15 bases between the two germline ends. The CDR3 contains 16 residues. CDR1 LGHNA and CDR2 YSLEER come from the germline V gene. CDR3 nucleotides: TGCGCCAGCAGCCATCCAGGCCAGGTGGGCACCGGGGAGCTGTTTTTT. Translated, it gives CASSHPGQVGTGELFF.

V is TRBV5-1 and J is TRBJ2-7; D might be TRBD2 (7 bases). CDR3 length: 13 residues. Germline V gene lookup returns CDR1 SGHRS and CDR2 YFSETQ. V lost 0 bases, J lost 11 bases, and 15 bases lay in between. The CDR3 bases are TGCGCCAGCAGCTTGGGCGGGGGCGAATTGGAGTACTTC. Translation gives CASSLGGGELEYF.

CDR3 nucleotides: TGTGCCAGCAGCCCCCGACAGGGATGGGACACCGGGGAGCTGTTTTTT. Amino acid sequence: CASSPRQGWDTGELFF. The V call is TRBV5-4, the J call TRBJ2-2; 7 bases fit TRBD1. The junction had 9 bases not matched to a gene; V was cut back by 4 bases and J by 3 bases. The CDR3 spans 16 residues. Germline assignment: CDR1 SGHNT and CDR2 YYREEE (reference sequence). Drawing the rest from reference TRBV5-4 and TRBJ2-2, the complete variable domain is ETGVTQSPTHLIKTRGQQVTLRCSSQSGHNTVSWYQQALGQGPQFIFQYYREEENGRGNFPPRFSGLQFPNYSSELNVNALELDDSALYLCASSPRQGWDTGELFFGEGSRLTVL.

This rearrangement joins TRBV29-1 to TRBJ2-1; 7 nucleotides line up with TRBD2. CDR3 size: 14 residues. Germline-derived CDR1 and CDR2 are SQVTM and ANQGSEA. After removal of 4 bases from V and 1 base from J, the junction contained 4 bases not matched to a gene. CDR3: CSVGWRESYNEQFF. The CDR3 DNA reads TGCAGCGTTGGATGGCGGGAGTCCTACAATGAGCAGTTCTTC.

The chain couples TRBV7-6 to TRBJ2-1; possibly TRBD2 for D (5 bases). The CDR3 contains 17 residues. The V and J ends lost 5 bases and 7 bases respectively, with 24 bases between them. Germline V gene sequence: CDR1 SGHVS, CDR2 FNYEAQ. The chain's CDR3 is CASSTPGSEDRGNEQFF. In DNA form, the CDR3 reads TGTGCCAGCAGCACCCCGGGGTCGGAGGACCGAGGGAATGAGCAGTTCTTC.

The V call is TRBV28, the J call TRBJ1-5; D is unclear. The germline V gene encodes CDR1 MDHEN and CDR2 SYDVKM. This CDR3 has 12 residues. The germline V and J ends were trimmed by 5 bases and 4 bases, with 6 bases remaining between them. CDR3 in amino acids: CASSQRNQPQHF. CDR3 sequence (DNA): TGTGCCAGCAGTCAGAGGAATCAGCCCCAGCATTTT.

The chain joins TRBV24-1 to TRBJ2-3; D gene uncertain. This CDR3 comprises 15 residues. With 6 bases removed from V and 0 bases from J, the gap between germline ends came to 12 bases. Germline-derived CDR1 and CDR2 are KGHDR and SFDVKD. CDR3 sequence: CATSSRSGSTDTQYF. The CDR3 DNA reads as TGTGCCACCAGTTCGAGGTCCGGGAGCACAGATACGCAGTATTTT.

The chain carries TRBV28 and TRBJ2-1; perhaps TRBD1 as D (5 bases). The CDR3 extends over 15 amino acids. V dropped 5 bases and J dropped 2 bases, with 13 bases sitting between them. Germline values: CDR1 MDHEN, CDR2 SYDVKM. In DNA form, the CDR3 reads TGTGCCAGCAGTACCCAGGGCATGCCCTACAATGAGCAGTTCTTC. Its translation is CASSTQGMPYNEQFF.

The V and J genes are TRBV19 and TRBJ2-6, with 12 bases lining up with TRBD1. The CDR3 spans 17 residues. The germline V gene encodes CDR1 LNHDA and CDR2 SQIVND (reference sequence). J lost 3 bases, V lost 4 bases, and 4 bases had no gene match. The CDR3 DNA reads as TGTGCCAGTAGTAGCGGGACAGGGGGCTATGGGGCCAACGTCCTGACTTTC. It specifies CASSSGTGGYGANVLTF.

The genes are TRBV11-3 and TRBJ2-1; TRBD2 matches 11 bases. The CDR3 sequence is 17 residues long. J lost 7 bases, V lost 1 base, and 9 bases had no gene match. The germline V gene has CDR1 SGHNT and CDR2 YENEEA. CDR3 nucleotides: TGTGCCAGCAGCTTAGGAGGGATAGCGGGGGGGAATAATGAGCAGTTCTTC. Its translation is CASSLGGIAGGNNEQFF.

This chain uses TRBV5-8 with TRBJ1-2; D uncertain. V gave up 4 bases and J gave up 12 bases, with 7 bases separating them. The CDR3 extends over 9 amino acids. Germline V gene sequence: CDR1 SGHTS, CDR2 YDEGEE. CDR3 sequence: CASSRPDTF. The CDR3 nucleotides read TGTGCCAGCAGCCGTCCAGACACCTTC.

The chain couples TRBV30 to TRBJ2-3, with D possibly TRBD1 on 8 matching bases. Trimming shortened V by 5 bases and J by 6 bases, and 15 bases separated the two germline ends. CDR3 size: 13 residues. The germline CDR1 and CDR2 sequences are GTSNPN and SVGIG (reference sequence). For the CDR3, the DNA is TGTGCCTGGTTACAGGGGGGGCGGGATACGCAGTATTTT. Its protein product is CAWLQGGRDTQYF.

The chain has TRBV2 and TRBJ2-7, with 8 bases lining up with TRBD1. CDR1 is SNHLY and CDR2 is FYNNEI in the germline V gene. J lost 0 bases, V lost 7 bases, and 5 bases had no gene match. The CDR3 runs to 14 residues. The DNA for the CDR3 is TGTGCCAGCACCGGGGACAGGAGCTCCTACGAGCAGTACTTC. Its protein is CASTGDRSSYEQYF.

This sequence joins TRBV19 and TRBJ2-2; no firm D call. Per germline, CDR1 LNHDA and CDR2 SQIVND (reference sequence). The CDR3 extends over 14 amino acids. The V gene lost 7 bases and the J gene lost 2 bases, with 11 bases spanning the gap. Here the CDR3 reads CASMLEKNTGELFF. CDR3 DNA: TGTGCCAGTATGTTAGAGAAAAACACCGGGGAGCTGTTTTTT.

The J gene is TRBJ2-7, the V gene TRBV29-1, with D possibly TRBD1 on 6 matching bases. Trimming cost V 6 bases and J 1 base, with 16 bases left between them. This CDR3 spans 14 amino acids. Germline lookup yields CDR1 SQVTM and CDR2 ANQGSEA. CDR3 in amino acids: CSVVGLTGSYEQYF. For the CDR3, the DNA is TGCAGCGTCGTGGGCCTGACAGGTTCCTACGAGCAGTACTTC.